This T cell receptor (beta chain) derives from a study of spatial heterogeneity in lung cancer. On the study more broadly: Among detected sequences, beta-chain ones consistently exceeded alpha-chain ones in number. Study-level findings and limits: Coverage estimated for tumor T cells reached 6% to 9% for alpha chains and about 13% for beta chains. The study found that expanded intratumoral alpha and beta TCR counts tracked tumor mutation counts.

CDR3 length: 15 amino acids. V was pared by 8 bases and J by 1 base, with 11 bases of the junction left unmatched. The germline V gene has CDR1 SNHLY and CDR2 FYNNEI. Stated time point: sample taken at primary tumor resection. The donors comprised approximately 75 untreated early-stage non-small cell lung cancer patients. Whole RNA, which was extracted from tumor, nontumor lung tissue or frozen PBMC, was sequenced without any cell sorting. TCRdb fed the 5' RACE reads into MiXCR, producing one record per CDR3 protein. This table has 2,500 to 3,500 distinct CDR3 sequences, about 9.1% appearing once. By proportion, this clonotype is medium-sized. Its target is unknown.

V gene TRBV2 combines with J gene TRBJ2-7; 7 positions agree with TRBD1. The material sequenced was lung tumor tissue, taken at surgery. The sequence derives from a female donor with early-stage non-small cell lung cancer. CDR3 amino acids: CASSPRDSHSYEQYF. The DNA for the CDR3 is TGTGCCAGCTCTCCCCGGGACAGTCATTCCTACGAGCAGTACTTC.